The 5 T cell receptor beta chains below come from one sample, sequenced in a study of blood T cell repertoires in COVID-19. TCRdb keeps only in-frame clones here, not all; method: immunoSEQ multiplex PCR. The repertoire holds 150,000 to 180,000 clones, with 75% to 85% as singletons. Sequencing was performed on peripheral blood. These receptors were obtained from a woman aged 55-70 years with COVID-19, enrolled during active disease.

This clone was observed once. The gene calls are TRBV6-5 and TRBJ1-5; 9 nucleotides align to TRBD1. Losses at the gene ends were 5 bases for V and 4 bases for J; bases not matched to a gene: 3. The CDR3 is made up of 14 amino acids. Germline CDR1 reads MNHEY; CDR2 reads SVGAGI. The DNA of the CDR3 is TGTGCCAGCAGTCTAGGGACAGGGAATCAGCCCCAGCATTTT. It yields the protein CASSLGTGNQPQHF.

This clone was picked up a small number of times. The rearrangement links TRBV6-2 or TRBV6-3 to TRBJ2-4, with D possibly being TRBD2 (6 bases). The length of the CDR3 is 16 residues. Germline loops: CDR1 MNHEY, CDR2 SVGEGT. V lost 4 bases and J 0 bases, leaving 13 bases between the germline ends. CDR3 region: CASSLGGRIAKNIQYF. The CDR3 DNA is TGTGCCAGCAGTTTGGGGGGTCGAATAGCCAAAAACATTCAGTACTTC.

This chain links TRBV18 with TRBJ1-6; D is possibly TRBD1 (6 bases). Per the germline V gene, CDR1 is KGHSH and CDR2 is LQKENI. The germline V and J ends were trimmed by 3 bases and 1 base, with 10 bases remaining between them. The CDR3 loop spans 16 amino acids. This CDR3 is CASSPDRLSYNSPLHF. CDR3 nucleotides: TGTGCCAGCTCACCCGACAGGCTTTCCTATAATTCACCCCTCCACTTT.

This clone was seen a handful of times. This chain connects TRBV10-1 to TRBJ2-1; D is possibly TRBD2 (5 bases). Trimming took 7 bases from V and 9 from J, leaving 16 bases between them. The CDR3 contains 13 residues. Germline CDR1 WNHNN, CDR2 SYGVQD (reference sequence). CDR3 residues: CASTPLVGSEQFF. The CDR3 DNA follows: TGCGCCAGCACTCCCCTCGTTGGGAGTGAGCAGTTCTTC.

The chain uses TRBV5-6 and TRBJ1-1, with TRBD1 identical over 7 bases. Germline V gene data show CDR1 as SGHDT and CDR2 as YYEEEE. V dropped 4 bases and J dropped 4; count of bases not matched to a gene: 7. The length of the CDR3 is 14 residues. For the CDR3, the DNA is TGTGCCAGCAGCATACAGGGGTTCCGCACTGAAGCTTTCTTT. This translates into CASSIQGFRTEAFF.